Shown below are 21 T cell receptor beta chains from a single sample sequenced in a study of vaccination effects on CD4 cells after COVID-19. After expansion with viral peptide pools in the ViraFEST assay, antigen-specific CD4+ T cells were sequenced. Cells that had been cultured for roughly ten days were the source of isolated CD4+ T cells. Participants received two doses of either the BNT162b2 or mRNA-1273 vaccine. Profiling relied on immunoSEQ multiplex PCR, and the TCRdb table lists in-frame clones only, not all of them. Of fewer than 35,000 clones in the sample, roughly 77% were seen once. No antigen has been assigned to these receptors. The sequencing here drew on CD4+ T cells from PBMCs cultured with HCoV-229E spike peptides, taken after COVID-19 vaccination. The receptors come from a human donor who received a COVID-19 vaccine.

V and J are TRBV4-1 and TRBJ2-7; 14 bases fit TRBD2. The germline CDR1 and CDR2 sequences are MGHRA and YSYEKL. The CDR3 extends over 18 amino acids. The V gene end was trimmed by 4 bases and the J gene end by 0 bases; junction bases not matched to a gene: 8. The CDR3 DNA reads TGCGCCAGCAGCCCCATCGGACTAGCGGGAGGTCTCTCCTACGAGCAGTACTTC. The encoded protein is CASSPIGLAGGLSYEQYF.

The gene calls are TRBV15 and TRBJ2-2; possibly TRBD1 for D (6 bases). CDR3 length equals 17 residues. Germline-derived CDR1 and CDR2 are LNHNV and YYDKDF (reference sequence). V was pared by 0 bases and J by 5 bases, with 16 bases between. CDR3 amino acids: CATSRDMAPRGTGELFF. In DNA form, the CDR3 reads TGTGCCACCAGCAGAGATATGGCCCCTAGGGGGACCGGGGAGCTGTTTTTT.

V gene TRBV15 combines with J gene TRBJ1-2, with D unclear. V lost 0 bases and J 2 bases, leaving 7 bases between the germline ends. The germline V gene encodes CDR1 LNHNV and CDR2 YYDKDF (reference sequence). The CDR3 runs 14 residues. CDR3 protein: CATSRDLGNYGYTF. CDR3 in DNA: TGTGCCACCAGCAGAGATTTAGGGAACTATGGCTACACCTTC.

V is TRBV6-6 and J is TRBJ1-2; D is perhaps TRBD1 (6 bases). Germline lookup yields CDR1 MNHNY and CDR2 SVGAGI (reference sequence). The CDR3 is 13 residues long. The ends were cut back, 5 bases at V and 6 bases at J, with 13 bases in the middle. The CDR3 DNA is TGTGCCAGCAGTCCACAGGGATGGAATGGCTACACCTTC. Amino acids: CASSPQGWNGYTF.

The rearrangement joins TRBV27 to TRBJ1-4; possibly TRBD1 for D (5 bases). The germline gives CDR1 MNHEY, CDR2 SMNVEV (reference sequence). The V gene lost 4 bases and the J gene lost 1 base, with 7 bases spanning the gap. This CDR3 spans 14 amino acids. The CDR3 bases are TGTGCCAGCAGTTGGCAGGGAACTAATGAAAAACTGTTTTTT. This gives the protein CASSWQGTNEKLFF.

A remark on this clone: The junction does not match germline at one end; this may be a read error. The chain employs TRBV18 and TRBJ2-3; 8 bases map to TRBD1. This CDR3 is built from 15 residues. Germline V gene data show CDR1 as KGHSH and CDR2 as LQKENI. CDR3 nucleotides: TGTGCCAGCTCACCTGGTCAGGGAGGACAGGGAACGCTGTATTTT. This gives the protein CASSPGQGGQGTLYF.

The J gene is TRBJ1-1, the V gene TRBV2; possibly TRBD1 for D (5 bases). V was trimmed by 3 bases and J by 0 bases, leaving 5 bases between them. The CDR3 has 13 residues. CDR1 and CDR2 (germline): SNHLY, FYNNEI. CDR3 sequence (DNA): TGTGCCAGCAGTGACAGGGTGAACACTGAAGCTTTCTTT. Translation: CASSDRVNTEAFF.

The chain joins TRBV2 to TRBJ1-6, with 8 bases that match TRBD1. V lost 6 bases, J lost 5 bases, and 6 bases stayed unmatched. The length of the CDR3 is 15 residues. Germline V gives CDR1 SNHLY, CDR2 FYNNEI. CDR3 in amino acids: CASRMGTGDNSPLHF. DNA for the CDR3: TGTGCCAGCAGGATGGGGACAGGCGATAATTCACCCCTCCACTTT.

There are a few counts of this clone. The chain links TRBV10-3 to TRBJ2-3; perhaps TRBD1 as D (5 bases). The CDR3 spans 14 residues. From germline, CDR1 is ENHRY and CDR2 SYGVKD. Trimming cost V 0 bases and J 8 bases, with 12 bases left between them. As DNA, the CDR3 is TGTGCCATCAGTGAGTCGGGGCCTTATGGTACGCAGTATTTT. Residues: CAISESGPYGTQYF.

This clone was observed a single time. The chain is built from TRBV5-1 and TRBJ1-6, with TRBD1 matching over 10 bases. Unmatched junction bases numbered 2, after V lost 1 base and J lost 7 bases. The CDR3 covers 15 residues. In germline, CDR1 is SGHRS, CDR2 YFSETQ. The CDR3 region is CASSLRTGGNSPLHF. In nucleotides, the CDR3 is TGCGCCAGCAGCTTGCGGACAGGGGGGAATTCACCCCTCCACTTT.

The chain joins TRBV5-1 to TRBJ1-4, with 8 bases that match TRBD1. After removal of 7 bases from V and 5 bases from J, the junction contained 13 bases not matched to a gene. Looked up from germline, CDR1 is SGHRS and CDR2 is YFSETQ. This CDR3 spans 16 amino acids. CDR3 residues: CASALNLGQANEKLFF. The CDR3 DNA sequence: TGCGCCAGCGCCCTGAACTTGGGACAGGCAAATGAAAAACTGTTTTTT.

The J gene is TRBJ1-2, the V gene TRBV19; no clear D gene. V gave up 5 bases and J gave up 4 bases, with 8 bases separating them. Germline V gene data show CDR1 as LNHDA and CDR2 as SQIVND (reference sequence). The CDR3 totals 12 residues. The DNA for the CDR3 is TGTGCCAGTAGTTCAGGCGGCTATGGCTACACCTTC. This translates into CASSSGGYGYTF.

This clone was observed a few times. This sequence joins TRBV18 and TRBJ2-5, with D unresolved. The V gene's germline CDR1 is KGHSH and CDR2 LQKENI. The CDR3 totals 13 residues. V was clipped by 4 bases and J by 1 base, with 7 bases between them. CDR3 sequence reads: CASSRDRQETQYF. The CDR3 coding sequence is TGTGCCAGCTCACGCGACCGCCAAGAGACCCAGTACTTC.

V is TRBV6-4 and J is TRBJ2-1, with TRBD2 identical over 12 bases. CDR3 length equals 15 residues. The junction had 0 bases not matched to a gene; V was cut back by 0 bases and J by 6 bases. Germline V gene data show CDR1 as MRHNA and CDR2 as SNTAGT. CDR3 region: CASSDSTSGSNEQFF. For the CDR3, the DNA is TGTGCCAGCAGTGACTCGACTAGCGGGAGCAATGAGCAGTTCTTC.

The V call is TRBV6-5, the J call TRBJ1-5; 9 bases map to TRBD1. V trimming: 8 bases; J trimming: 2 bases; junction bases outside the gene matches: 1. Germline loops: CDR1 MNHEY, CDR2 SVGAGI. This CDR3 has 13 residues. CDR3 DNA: TGTGCCAGCTGGACAGGGGGCAATCAGCCCCAGCATTTT. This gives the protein CASWTGGNQPQHF.

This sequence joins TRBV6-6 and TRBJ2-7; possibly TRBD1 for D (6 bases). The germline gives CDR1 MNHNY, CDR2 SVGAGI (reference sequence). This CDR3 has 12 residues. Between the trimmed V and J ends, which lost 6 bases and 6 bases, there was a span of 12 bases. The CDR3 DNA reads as TGTGCCAGCAGCCAGGGGATCGGCGAGCAGTACTTC. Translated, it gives CASSQGIGEQYF.

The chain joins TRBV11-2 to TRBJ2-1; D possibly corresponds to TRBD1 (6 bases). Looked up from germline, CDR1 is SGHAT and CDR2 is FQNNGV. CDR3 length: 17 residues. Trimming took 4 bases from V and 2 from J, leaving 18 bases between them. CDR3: CASSSATGTVAYNEQFF. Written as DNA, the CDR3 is TGTGCCAGCAGCTCAGCAACAGGGACCGTGGCCTACAATGAGCAGTTCTTC.

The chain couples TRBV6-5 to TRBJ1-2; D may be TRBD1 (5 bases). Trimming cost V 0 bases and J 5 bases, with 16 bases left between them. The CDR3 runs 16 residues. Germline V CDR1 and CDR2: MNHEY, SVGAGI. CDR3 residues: CASSYSFLGDWYGYTF. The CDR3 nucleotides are TGTGCCAGCAGTTACTCGTTTTTGGGGGATTGGTATGGCTACACCTTC.

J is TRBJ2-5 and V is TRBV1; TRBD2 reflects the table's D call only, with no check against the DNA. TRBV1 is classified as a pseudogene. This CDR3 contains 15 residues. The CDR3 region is CTSSLNSISGETQYF. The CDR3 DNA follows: TGCACCAGCAGCCTGAACTCGATATCCGGGGAGACCCAGTACTTC.

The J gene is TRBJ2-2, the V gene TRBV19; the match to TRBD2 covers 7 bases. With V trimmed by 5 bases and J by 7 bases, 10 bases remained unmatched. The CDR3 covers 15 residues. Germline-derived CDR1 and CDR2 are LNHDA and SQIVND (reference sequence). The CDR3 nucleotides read TGTGCCAGTAGTTCTGCGGGAGACCCAGGCGGGGAGCTGTTTTTT. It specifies CASSSAGDPGGELFF.

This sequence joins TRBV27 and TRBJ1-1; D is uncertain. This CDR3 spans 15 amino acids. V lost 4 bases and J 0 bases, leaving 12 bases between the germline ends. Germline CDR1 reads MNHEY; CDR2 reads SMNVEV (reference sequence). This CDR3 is CASSSGQVMNTEAFF. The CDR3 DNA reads TGTGCCAGCAGTTCGGGCCAGGTGATGAACACTGAAGCTTTCTTT.